This T cell receptor (beta chain) was sequenced in a study of blood T cell repertoires in COVID-19. This CDR3 spans 16 amino acids. With V trimmed by 4 bases and J by 2 bases, 5 bases remained unmatched. CDR1 is SGHTA and CDR2 is FQGTGA in the germline V gene. Sequenced by immunoSEQ multiplex PCR; TCRdb stores in-frame clones only, minus some. The data show 100,000 to 150,000 clones, with approximately 87% seen just once and around 3.6% held by the top ten. Material for sequencing was peripheral blood. The sequence was collected from a woman between 55 and 75 years old with acute or convalescent COVID-19. The chain joins TRBV7-3 to TRBJ2-1; TRBD2 matches at 10 bases. This CDR3 reads CASSSLAGVTYNEQFF. In DNA form, the CDR3 reads TGTGCCAGCAGCTCCCTAGCGGGAGTCACCTACAATGAGCAGTTCTTC.